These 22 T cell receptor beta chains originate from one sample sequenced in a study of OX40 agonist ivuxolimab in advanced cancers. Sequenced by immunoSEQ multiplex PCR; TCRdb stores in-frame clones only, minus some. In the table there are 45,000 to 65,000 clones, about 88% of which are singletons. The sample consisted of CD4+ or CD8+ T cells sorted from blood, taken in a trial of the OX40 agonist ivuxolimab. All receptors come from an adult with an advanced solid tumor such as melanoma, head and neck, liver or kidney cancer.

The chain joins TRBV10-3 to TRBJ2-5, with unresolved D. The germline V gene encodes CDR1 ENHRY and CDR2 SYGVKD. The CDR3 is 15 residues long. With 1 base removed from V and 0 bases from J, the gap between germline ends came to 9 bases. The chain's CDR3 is CAISEFHSNQETQYF. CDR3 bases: TGTGCCATCAGTGAGTTTCACAGTAACCAAGAGACCCAGTACTTC.

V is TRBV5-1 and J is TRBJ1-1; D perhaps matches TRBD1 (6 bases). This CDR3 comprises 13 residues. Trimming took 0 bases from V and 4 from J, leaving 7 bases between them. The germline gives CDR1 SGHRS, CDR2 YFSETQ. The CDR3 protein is CASSLVGATEAFF. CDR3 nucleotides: TGCGCCAGCAGCTTGGTGGGGGCCACTGAAGCTTTCTTT. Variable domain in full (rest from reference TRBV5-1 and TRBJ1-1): KAGVTQTPRYLIKTRGQQVTLSCSPISGHRSVSWYQQTPGQGLQFLFEYFSETQRNKGNFPGRFSGRQFSNSRSEMNVSTLELGDSALYLCASSLVGATEAFFGQGTRLTVV.

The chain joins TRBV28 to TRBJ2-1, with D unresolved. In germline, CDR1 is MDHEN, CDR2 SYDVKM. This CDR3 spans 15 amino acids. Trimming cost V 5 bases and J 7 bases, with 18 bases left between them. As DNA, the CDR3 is TGTGCCAGCAGTCTCACTTCTTATCGTTTGAATGAGCAGTTCTTC. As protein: CASSLTSYRLNEQFF.

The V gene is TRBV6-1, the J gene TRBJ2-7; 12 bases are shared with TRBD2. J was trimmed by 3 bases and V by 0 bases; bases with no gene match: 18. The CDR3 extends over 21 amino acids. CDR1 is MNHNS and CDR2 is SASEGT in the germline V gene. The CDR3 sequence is CASSEALLSTSGRGVGYEQYF. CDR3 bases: TGTGCCAGCAGTGAAGCGCTTCTATCGACTAGCGGGAGAGGTGTGGGCTACGAGCAGTACTTC.

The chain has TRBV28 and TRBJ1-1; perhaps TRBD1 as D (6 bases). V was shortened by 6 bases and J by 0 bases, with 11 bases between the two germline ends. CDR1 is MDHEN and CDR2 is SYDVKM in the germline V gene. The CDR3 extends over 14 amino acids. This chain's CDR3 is CASRKQGMNTEAFF. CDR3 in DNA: TGTGCCAGCAGGAAACAGGGTATGAACACTGAAGCTTTCTTT.

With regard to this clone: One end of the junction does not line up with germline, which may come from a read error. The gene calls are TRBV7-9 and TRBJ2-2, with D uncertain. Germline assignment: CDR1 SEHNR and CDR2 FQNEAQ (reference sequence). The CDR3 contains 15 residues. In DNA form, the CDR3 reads TGTGCCAGCAGCCCGCCGGACCGGAACCCCGGGGAGCTGTTTTTT. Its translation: CASSPPDRNPGELFF.

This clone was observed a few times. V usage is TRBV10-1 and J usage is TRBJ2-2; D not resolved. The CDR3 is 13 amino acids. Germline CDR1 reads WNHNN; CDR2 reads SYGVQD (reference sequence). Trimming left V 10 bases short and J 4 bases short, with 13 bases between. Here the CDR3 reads CATSRVGTGELFF. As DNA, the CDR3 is TGCGCCACCAGCCGGGTTGGCACCGGGGAGCTGTTTTTT.

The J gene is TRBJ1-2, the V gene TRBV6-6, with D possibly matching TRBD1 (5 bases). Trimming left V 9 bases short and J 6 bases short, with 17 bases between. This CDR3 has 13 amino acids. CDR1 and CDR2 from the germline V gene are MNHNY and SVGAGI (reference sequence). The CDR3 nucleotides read TGTGCCAGTCAGGGTCCCGAGGGCGATGGCTACACCTTC. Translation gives CASQGPEGDGYTF.

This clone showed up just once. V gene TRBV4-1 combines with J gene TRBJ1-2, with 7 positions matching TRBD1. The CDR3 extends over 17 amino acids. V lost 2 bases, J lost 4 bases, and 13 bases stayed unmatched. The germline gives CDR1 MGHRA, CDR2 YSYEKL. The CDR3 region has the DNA TGCGCCAGCAGCCAAACCGGACAGGTGGGCTCTCGCTATGGCTACACCTTC. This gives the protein CASSQTGQVGSRYGYTF.

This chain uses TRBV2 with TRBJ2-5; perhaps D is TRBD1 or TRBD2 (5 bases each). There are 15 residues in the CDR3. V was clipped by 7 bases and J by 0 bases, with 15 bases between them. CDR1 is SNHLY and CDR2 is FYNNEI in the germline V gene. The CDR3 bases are TGTGCCAGCACCGGGACCATTTTGTACCAAGAGACCCAGTACTTC. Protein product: CASTGTILYQETQYF.

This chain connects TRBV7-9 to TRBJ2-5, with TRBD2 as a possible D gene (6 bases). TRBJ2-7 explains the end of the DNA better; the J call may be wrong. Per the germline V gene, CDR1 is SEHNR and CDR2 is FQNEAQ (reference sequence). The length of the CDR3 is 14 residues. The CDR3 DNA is TGTGCCAGCAGTTCAGGTGGAGGGGCCTACGAGCAGTACTTC. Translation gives CASSSGGGAYEQYF.

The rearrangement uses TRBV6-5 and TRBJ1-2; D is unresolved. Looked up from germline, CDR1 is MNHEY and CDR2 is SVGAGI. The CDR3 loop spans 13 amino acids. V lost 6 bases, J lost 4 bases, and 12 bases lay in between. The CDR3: CASRTGPPYGYTF. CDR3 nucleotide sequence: TGTGCCAGCAGAACCGGGCCCCCCTATGGCTACACCTTC.

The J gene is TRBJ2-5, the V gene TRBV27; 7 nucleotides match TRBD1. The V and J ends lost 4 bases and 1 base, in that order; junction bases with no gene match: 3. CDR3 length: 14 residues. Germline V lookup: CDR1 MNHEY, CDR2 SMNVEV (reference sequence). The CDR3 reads CASSYTGAQETQYF. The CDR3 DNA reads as TGTGCCAGCAGTTATACAGGGGCCCAAGAGACCCAGTACTTC.

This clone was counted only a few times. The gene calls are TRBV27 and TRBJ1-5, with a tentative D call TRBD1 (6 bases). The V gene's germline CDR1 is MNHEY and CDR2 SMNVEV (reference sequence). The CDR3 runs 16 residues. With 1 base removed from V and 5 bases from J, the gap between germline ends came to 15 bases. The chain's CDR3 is CASSLLFGGGHQPQHF. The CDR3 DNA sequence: TGTGCCAGCAGTTTATTATTCGGTGGGGGGCATCAGCCCCAGCATTTT.

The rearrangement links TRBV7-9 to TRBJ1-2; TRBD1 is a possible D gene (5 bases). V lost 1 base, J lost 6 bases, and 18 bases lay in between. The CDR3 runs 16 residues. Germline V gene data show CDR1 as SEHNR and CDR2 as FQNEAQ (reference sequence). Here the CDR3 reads CASSLVRRERNDGYTF. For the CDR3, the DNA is TGTGCCAGCAGCTTAGTCCGCAGGGAAAGGAACGATGGCTACACCTTC.

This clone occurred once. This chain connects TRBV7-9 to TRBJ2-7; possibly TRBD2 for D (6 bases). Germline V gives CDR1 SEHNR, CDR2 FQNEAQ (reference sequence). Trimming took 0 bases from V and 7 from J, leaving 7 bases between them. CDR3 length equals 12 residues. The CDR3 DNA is TGTGCCAGCAGCTTAGCAGGAGGGGAGCAGTACTTC. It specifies CASSLAGGEQYF.

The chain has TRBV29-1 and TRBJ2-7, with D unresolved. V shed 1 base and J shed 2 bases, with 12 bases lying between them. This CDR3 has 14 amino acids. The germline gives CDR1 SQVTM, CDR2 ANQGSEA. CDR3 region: CSVEGKQGTYEQYF. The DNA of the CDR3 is TGCAGCGTTGAAGGGAAGCAAGGGACCTACGAGCAGTACTTC.

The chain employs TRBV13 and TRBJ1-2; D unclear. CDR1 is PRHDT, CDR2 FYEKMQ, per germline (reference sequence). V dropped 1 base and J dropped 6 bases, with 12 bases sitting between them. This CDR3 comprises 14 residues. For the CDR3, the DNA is TGTGCCAGCAGCTTAGACACCGGGCTTCATGGCTACACCTTC. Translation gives CASSLDTGLHGYTF.

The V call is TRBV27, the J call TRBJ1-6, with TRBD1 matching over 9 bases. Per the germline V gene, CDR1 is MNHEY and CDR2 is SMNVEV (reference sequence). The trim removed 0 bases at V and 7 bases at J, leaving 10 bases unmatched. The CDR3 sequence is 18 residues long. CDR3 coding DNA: TGTGCCAGCAGTTTATCCTATCCGGGGACAGGGATGAATTCACCCCTCCACTTT. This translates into CASSLSYPGTGMNSPLHF.

As DNA, the CDR3 is TGTGCCAGTAGTATACGGATCACAGGGAGAGCGGGCAATCAGCCCCAGCATTTT. Protein product: CASSIRITGRAGNQPQHF. The chain recombines TRBV19 with TRBJ1-5, with D possibly TRBD1 on 6 matching bases. The CDR3 is 18 amino acids. V was cut by 2 bases and J by 2 bases, with 19 bases left in between. Looked up from germline, CDR1 is LNHDA and CDR2 is SQIVND (reference sequence). Together with reference TRBV19 and TRBJ1-5, the CDR3 gives the full variable domain: DGGITQSPKYLFRKEGQNVTLSCEQNLNHDAMYWYRQDPGQGLRLIYYSQIVNDFQKGDIAEGYSVSREKKESFPLTVTSAQKNPTAFYLCASSIRITGRAGNQPQHFGDGTRLSIL.

The CDR3 coding sequence is TGTGCCATCAGTGGCCCGGGACGGCACTACGAGCAGTACTTC. It translates to CAISGPGRHYEQYF. The V call is TRBV10-3, the J call TRBJ2-7; D is perhaps TRBD1 or TRBD2 (5 bases each). Germline V gene lookup returns CDR1 ENHRY and CDR2 SYGVKD. With 4 bases removed from V and 3 bases from J, the gap between germline ends came to 13 bases. The CDR3 spans 14 residues.

CDR3 region: CASSLGLAGSYEQYF. As DNA, the CDR3 is TGTGCCAGCAGCTTAGGTCTAGCGGGATCCTACGAGCAGTACTTC. The chain is built from TRBV7-6 and TRBJ2-7; 9 bases map to TRBD2. Germline V gene sequence: CDR1 SGHVS, CDR2 FNYEAQ. The CDR3 extends over 15 amino acids. J lost 1 base, V lost 1 base, and 2 bases had no gene match. The entire variable domain, with the rest obtained from reference TRBV7-6 and TRBJ2-7, is as follows: GAGVSQSPRYKVTKRGQDVALRCDPISGHVSLYWYRQALGQGPEFLTYFNYEAQQDKSGLPNDRFSAERPEGSISTLTIQRTEQRDSAMYRCASSLGLAGSYEQYFGPGTRLTVT.